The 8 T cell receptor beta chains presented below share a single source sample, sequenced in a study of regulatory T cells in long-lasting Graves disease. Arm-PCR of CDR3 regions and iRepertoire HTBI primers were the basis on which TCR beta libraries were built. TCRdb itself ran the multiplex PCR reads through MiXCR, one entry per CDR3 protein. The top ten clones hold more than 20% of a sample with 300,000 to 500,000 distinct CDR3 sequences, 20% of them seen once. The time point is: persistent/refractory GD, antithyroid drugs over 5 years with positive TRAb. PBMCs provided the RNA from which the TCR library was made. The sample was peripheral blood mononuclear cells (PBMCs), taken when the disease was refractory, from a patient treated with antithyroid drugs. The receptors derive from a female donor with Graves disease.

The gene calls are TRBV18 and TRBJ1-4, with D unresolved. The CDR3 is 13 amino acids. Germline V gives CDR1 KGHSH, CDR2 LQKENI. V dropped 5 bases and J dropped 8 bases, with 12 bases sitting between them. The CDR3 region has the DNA TGTGCCAGCTCAACCCAGGAAGGAGAAAAACTGTTTTTT. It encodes CASSTQEGEKLFF.

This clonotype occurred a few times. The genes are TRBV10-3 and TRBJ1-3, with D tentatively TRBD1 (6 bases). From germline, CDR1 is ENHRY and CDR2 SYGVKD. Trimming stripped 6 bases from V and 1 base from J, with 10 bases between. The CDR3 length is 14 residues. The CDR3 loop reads CAISKGTSGNTIYF. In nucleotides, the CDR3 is TGTGCCATCAGCAAGGGGACATCTGGAAACACCATATATTTT.

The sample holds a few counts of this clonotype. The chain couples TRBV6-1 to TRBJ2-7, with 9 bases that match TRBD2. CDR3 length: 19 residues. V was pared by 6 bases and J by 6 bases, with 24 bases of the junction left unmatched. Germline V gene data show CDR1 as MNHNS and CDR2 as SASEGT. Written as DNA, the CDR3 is TGTGCCAGCAGAGACAAGCGGGAGGATAAAGGGGTGGTAAAAAGCGAGCAGTACTTC. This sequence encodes CASRDKREDKGVVKSEQYF.

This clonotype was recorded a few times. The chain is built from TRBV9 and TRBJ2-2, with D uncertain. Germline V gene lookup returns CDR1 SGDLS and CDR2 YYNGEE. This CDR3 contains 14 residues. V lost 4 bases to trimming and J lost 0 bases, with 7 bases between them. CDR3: CASSPTPNTGELFF. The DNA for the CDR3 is TGTGCCAGCAGCCCAACACCGAACACCGGGGAGCTGTTTTTT. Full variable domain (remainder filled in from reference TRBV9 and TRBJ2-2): DSGVTQTPKHLITATGQRVTLRCSPRSGDLSVYWYQQSLDQGLQFLIQYYNGEERAKGNILERFSAQQFPDLHSELNLSSLELGDSALYFCASSPTPNTGELFFGEGSRLTVL.

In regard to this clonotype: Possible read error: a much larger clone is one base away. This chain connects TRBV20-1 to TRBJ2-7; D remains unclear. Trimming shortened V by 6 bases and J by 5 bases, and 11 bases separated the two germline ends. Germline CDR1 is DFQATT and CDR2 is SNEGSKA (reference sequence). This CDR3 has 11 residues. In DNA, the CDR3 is TGCAGTGCCTCGCCTTTACACGAGCAGTACTTC. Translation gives CSASPLHEQYF.

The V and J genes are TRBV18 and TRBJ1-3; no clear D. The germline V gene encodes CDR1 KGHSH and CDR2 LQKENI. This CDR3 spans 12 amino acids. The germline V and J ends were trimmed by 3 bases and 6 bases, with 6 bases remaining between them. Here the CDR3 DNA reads TGTGCCAGCTCACCTAGTCCAAACACCATATATTTT. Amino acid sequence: CASSPSPNTIYF.

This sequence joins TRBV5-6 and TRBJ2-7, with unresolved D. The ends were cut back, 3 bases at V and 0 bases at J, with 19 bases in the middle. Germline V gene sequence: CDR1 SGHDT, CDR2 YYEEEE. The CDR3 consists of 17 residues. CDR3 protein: CASSYYSGTRTSYEQYF. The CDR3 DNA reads TGTGCCAGCAGCTATTACTCCGGAACAAGAACCTCCTACGAGCAGTACTTC.

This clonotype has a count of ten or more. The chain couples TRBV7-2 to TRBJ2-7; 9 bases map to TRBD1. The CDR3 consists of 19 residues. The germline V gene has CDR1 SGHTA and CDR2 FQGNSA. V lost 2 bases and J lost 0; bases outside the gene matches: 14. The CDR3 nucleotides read TGTGCCAGCAGCTTATCCAGGATGATGATGGGACAGGGCTCCTACGAGCAGTACTTC. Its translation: CASSLSRMMMGQGSYEQYF.